The 27 T cell receptor beta chains below all came from one sample that was sequenced in a study of blood T cell repertoires in COVID-19. The data were produced by immunoSEQ multiplex PCR, yet TCRdb's version contains in-frame clones alone and is incomplete. The table shows 45,000 to 70,000 clones, with over 75% occurring only once. The sequenced material came from peripheral blood. The receptors originated from a man between 60 and 75 years old with acute or convalescent COVID-19.

The chain is built from TRBV9 and TRBJ2-1, with 9 bases aligning to TRBD2. V lost 3 bases, J lost 0 bases, and 4 bases stayed unmatched. The CDR3 consists of 16 residues. Germline loops: CDR1 SGDLS, CDR2 YYNGEE. The CDR3 sequence: CASSAKTSGSYNEQFF. CDR3 sequence (DNA): TGTGCCAGCAGCGCTAAGACTAGCGGCTCCTACAATGAGCAGTTCTTC.

The rearrangement links TRBV5-4 to TRBJ2-7, with TRBD1 matching 9 bases. This CDR3 spans 16 amino acids. CDR1 and CDR2 from the germline V gene are SGHNT and YYREEE (reference sequence). The V and J ends lost 4 bases and 6 bases, in that order; junction bases with no gene match: 14. In nucleotides, the CDR3 is TGTGCCAGCAGCCCTCTGCCAGGACAGGGGTTTTCCGAGCAGTACTTC. Translating gives CASSPLPGQGFSEQYF.

This rearrangement joins TRBV7-2 to TRBJ1-6; D possibly corresponds to TRBD1 (5 bases). V lost 5 bases, J lost 9 bases, and 17 bases lay in between. The CDR3 extends over 15 amino acids. Germline CDR1 is SGHTA and CDR2 is FQGNSA. CDR3 nucleotide sequence: TGTGCCAGCAGCCAATGGGGGAGGGGTGGTTCACCCCTCCACTTT. Translation gives CASSQWGRGGSPLHF.

The chain is built from TRBV9 and TRBJ1-1; maybe TRBD1 (6 bases). This CDR3 region has 16 residues. V lost 2 bases and J 0 bases, leaving 14 bases between the germline ends. Per germline, CDR1 SGDLS and CDR2 YYNGEE. CDR3 in DNA: TGTGCCAGCAGCGTGGGGGCAGGCGTTATGAACACTGAAGCTTTCTTT. It codes for CASSVGAGVMNTEAFF.

The chain carries TRBV2 and TRBJ2-3; a possible D gene is TRBD2 (5 bases). Germline CDR1 is SNHLY and CDR2 is FYNNEI. The CDR3 extends over 16 amino acids. V lost 5 bases and J lost 0, with 15 bases in between. Written as DNA, the CDR3 is TGTGCCAGCAGTCCAGGACTGATAACTAGCACAGATACGCAGTATTTT. Its protein product is CASSPGLITSTDTQYF.

CDR3 protein: CASRYSGNEQFF. The CDR3 region has the DNA TGTGCCAGCAGATATAGCGGGAATGAGCAGTTCTTC. The chain employs TRBV2 and TRBJ2-1; 7 nucleotides agree with TRBD2. CDR1 and CDR2 from the germline V gene are SNHLY and FYNNEI. Germline trimming cut 6 bases from V and 7 bases from J; bases unmatched to any gene: 3. This CDR3 spans 12 amino acids.

This chain uses TRBV3-1 (or the pseudogene TRBV3-2) with TRBJ2-5; 9 nucleotides match TRBD2. The CDR3 extends over 15 amino acids. Germline loops: CDR1 LGHDT, CDR2 YNNKEL (reference sequence). The V gene end was trimmed by 2 bases and the J gene end by 7 bases; junction bases not matched to a gene: 8. As DNA, the CDR3 is TGTGCCAGCAGCCAAATGAGCGGGGGGCCTGCGACCCAGTACTTC. It yields the protein CASSQMSGGPATQYF.

The rearrangement links TRBV11-2 to TRBJ2-4, with D maybe TRBD2 (5 bases). Deletions cut 0 bases from V and 0 bases from J, with 6 bases between. The CDR3 has 15 residues. The V gene's germline CDR1 is SGHAT and CDR2 FQNNGV. This CDR3 is CASSLDEGAKNIQYF. The CDR3 DNA sequence: TGTGCCAGCAGCTTAGACGAGGGAGCCAAAAACATTCAGTACTTC.

The table lists this clone with a few counts. The V gene is TRBV7-6, the J gene TRBJ2-7, with 9 positions matching TRBD2. The length of the CDR3 is 14 residues. V gave up 5 bases and J gave up 4 bases; unmatched junction bases: 6. Germline V CDR1 and CDR2: SGHVS, FNYEAQ. The CDR3 region has the DNA TGTGCCAGCAGCCCCAGCGGGGGGCTTTACGAGCAGTACTTC. Residues: CASSPSGGLYEQYF. The full variable domain, with the rest looked up from reference TRBV7-6 and TRBJ2-7, is GAGVSQSPRYKVTKRGQDVALRCDPISGHVSLYWYRQALGQGPEFLTYFNYEAQQDKSGLPNDRFSAERPEGSISTLTIQRTEQRDSAMYRCASSPSGGLYEQYFGPGTRLTVT.

The chain recombines TRBV2 with TRBJ2-2; D perhaps matches TRBD2 (6 bases). CDR3 length: 12 residues. Per the germline V gene, CDR1 is SNHLY and CDR2 is FYNNEI. V lost 6 bases and J lost 6, with 8 bases in between. In DNA, the CDR3 is TGTGCCAGCAGCAGACTAGCCGGGGAGCTGTTTTTT. Protein sequence: CASSRLAGELFF.

This sequence joins TRBV18 and TRBJ2-3; tentatively, D is TRBD1 (5 bases). The germline V gene encodes CDR1 KGHSH and CDR2 LQKENI. V lost 0 bases and J lost 3, with 10 bases in between. The CDR3 is 15 residues long. CDR3 sequence (DNA): TGTGCCAGCTCACCACCGGGTAGGACAACAGATACGCAGTATTTT. Protein: CASSPPGRTTDTQYF.

This clone came up once. This chain connects TRBV7-2 to TRBJ2-4; 8 nucleotides agree with TRBD1. CDR3 length: 14 amino acids. Germline lookup yields CDR1 SGHTA and CDR2 FQGNSA. The ends lost 5 bases at V and 9 bases at J; junction bases unmatched: 9. CDR3 loop: CASSTQGGGVIQYF. The CDR3 region has the DNA TGTGCCAGCAGCACACAGGGGGGCGGCGTCATTCAGTACTTC.

The V and J genes are TRBV3-1 (or the pseudogene TRBV3-2) and TRBJ1-1; tentatively, D is TRBD1 (6 bases). CDR3 length: 13 amino acids. Between the trimmed V and J ends, which lost 3 bases and 8 bases, there was a span of 13 bases. Germline V gene data show CDR1 as LGHDT and CDR2 as YNNKEL (reference sequence). The CDR3 spells CASSHARQAEAFF. In nucleotides, the CDR3 is TGTGCCAGCAGCCACGCGCGACAGGCAGAAGCTTTCTTT.

The genes are TRBV28 and TRBJ2-7; TRBD1 might be the D (5 bases). Per germline, CDR1 MDHEN and CDR2 SYDVKM. Trimming left V 2 bases short and J 5 bases short, with 19 bases between. The CDR3 loop spans 16 amino acids. CDR3 region: CASSLRAAQGGDEQYF. The CDR3, as DNA: TGTGCCAGCAGTTTAAGGGCAGCCCAGGGTGGGGACGAGCAGTACTTC. Full variable domain (missing parts from reference TRBV28 and TRBJ2-7): DVKVTQSSRYLVKRTGEKVFLECVQDMDHENMFWYRQDPGLGLRLIYFSYDVKMKEKGDIPEGYSVSREKKERFSLILESASTNQTSMYLCASSLRAAQGGDEQYFGPGTRLTVT.

The chain couples TRBV6-6 to TRBJ2-3, with 7 nucleotides matching TRBD2. Trimming cost V 5 bases and J 9 bases; bases outside gene matches: 8. The CDR3 is 13 residues long. From germline, CDR1 is MNHNY and CDR2 SVGAGI (reference sequence). Written as DNA, the CDR3 is TGTGCCAGCAGTGTTGCGGGAGACGGGACGCAGTATTTT. Amino acid sequence: CASSVAGDGTQYF.

The genes are TRBV30 and TRBJ2-3, with D possibly being TRBD2 (6 bases). The germline V gene encodes CDR1 GTSNPN and CDR2 SVGIG (reference sequence). The CDR3 spans 14 residues. V lost 6 bases to trimming and J lost 2 bases, with 15 bases between them. The chain's CDR3 is CACRYRGNTDTQYF. CDR3 DNA: TGTGCCTGCCGTTACCGGGGGAACACAGATACGCAGTATTTT.

This chain links TRBV29-1 with TRBJ2-2; the match to TRBD2 covers 11 bases. After removal of 4 bases from V and 0 bases from J, the junction contained 4 bases not matched to a gene. Per the germline V gene, CDR1 is SQVTM and CDR2 is ANQGSEA. The CDR3 contains 16 residues. The CDR3 DNA reads as TGCAGCGTTGGGCTAGCGGGGGGCCCGAACACCGGGGAGCTGTTTTTT. Residues: CSVGLAGGPNTGELFF.

This CDR3 reads CASRRTISDNSPLHF. The CDR3 DNA sequence: TGTGCCAGCAGACGGACAATTTCGGACAATTCACCCCTCCACTTT. The V and J genes are TRBV6-5 and TRBJ1-6, with D perhaps matching TRBD1 (5 bases). The CDR3 contains 15 residues. Germline CDR1 MNHEY, CDR2 SVGAGI. The V end was cut by 6 bases, the J end by 7 bases, with 16 bases between.

This clone was seen only once. The CDR3 DNA is TGTGCCAGCAGTTTGAGGACAGGTAATGAGCAGTTCTTC. Protein: CASSLRTGNEQFF. The chain combines TRBV12-3 or TRBV12-4 with TRBJ2-1; 7 nucleotides align to TRBD1. The ends lost 3 bases at V and 7 bases at J; junction bases unmatched: 3. The CDR3 is 13 residues long.

The chain couples TRBV28 to TRBJ2-7; 7 positions match TRBD1. This CDR3 has 15 residues. Germline values: CDR1 MDHEN, CDR2 SYDVKM. Losses at the gene ends were 6 bases for V and 3 bases for J; bases not matched to a gene: 11. The CDR3 nucleotides are TGTGCCAGCAGCGGACCGGGACAGTTGGACTACGAGCAGTACTTC. This encodes CASSGPGQLDYEQYF.

The rearrangement links TRBV18 to TRBJ2-5, with 11 bases aligning to TRBD2. The CDR3 length is 14 residues. CDR1 is KGHSH and CDR2 is LQKENI in the germline V gene. The V and J ends lost 2 bases and 7 bases, in that order; junction bases with no gene match: 3. This CDR3 is CASSPDTSGGTQYF. CDR3 nucleotide sequence: TGTGCCAGCTCACCAGATACTAGCGGGGGGACCCAGTACTTC.

This clone was found a few times. The chain joins TRBV27 to TRBJ2-7, with D tentatively TRBD2 (5 bases). Trimming took 3 bases from V and 4 from J, leaving 16 bases between them. The CDR3 loop spans 15 amino acids. The germline V gene has CDR1 MNHEY and CDR2 SMNVEV (reference sequence). CDR3 in amino acids: CASSFLLGPGYEQYF. CDR3 sequence (DNA): TGTGCCAGCAGTTTCCTCCTTGGACCGGGGTACGAGCAGTACTTC.

This clone was seen just once. The chain links TRBV28 to TRBJ2-3; TRBD2 agrees at 7 bases. CDR3 length: 16 amino acids. Trimming removed 2 bases from V and 0 bases from J; junction bases left unmatched: 5. The germline gives CDR1 MDHEN, CDR2 SYDVKM. DNA for the CDR3: TGTGCCAGCAGTTTACTGGGGGGGGTTAGCACAGATACGCAGTATTTT. This codes for CASSLLGGVSTDTQYF.

The chain carries TRBV6-5 and TRBJ2-3; the match to TRBD1 covers 8 bases. The CDR3 sequence is 13 residues long. Germline V gene data show CDR1 as MNHEY and CDR2 as SVGAGI. With 7 bases clipped from V and 3 bases from J, the junction kept 3 bases outside the gene matches. The CDR3 nucleotides read TGTGCCAGCACCGGACAGGGAACAGATACGCAGTATTTT. Its translation is CASTGQGTDTQYF.

The J gene is TRBJ2-1, the V gene TRBV5-4; TRBD2 aligns across 8 bases. The length of the CDR3 is 16 residues. Looked up from germline, CDR1 is SGHNT and CDR2 is YYREEE (reference sequence). V shed 0 bases and J 8 bases; nucleotides not matched to a gene: 10. CDR3 in amino acids: CASSLAAGTSGDEQFF. DNA of the CDR3: TGTGCCAGCAGCTTGGCCGCCGGGACTAGTGGCGATGAGCAGTTCTTC.

This chain joins TRBV28 and TRBJ2-7; maybe TRBD1 (5 bases). Per germline, CDR1 MDHEN and CDR2 SYDVKM. The CDR3 loop spans 15 amino acids. V was trimmed by 7 bases and J by 2 bases, leaving 18 bases between them. The CDR3 region has the DNA TGTGCCAGCACCGTTGGGGCGGCGGAAACCTACGAGCAGTACTTC. Translating it yields CASTVGAAETYEQYF.

The chain couples TRBV6-5 to TRBJ2-5, with D possibly matching TRBD1 (6 bases). The germline CDR1 and CDR2 sequences are MNHEY and SVGAGI. The CDR3 extends over 13 amino acids. V gave up 11 bases and J gave up 2 bases, with 15 bases separating them. The CDR3 loop reads CAPSTGPQETQYF. As DNA, the CDR3 is TGTGCCCCCTCGACAGGACCTCAAGAGACCCAGTACTTC.